This T cell receptor (beta chain) comes out of a study of identical twins. TCRdb processed the 5' RACE reads anew with MiXCR; each CDR3 protein has one entry. The data contain around 1.7 million distinct CDR3 sequences, around a third of them singletons. Study-level results: Insertions were fewer in abundant cord blood beta clonotypes, whereas memory repertoires showed none of this pattern.

Note on this clonotype: What it binds is not known.

The V end was cut by 6 bases, the J end by 4 bases, with 12 bases between. The CDR3 totals 14 residues. CDR1 is ENHRY, CDR2 SYGVKD, per germline. Healthy Caucasians alone served as donors. The J gene is TRBJ1-4, the V gene TRBV10-3; weak D call: TRBD1 (5 bases). The material sequenced was cord blood. This sequence was found in a newborn girl in good health. The CDR3: CAISQGSSNEKLFF. CDR3 nucleotide sequence: TGTGCCATCAGCCAGGGTTCGAGTAATGAAAAACTGTTTTTT.